This is a list of T cell receptor beta chains from one sample in a study of T cell repertoires in cytomegalovirus infection. Each CDR3 protein gets one entry after TCRdb re-called the reads with MiXCR. The data hold a few hundred thousand distinct CDR3 sequences, with 26% observed a single time. The sequenced sample consisted of PBMCs. The receptors originated from a human donor in good health (CMV status not recorded). Some clones in this sample may be carry-over from other donors' samples. Each CDR3 is given without its conserved first and last residue. Fields, in order: J gene, V gene, CDR3 protein.

TRBJ1-1 TRBV24-1 ATSDSYSATEAF
TRBJ1-6 TRBV27 ASTTAGDSPLH
TRBJ2-3 TRBV11-2 ASSLVISGRARTDTQY
TRBJ2-3 TRBV7-2 ASSTGRTSERQY
TRBJ2-7 TRBV27 ASSLYGGVYEQY
TRBJ2-7 TRBV7-8 ASSSTSGVWNYEQY
TRBJ2-5 TRBV7-5 ISVPEALGLTIEETQY
TRBJ2-3 TRBV7-6 ASSLRLTGDTQY
TRBJ2-5 TRBV6-2/TRBV6-3 ASSYSVAGGYQAETQY
TRBJ2-2 TRBV2 ASKGVGNTGELF
TRBJ1-4 TRBV19 ASSEDRRREKLF
TRBJ2-2 TRBV2 ASGADTGELF
TRBJ2-2 TRBV27 ASSPSGSWTGELF
TRBJ2-5 TRBV6-2/TRBV6-3 ASSTTSAETQY
TRBJ2-5 TRBV20-1 SATDGLSPAKTQY
TRBJ1-2 TRBV28 ASSSGVSNYGYT
TRBJ2-7 TRBV27 ASSLSNRVEQY
TRBJ1-3 TRBV28 ASSRSGGGSSGNTIY
TRBJ2-1 TRBV23-1 ASSQKESGGGSYNEQF
TRBJ2-5 TRBV15 ATSRALRETQY
TRBJ2-3 TRBV7-2 ASSKSPDTQY
TRBJ2-1 TRBV7-2 ASSFNLGQSSYNEQF
TRBJ2-7 TRBV6-2/TRBV6-3 ASSLGTSGRNEQY
TRBJ2-5 TRBV9 ASSVGIAVETQY
TRBJ2-1 TRBV12-3/TRBV12-4 ASSTLSYNEQF
TRBJ1-1 TRBV6-2/TRBV6-3 ASTLTGGSRAF
TRBJ2-6 TRBV28 ASTISGASGANVLT
TRBJ2-3 TRBV19 ASSRGQRISTDTQY
TRBJ2-4 TRBV7-2 ASSRQENIQY
TRBJ2-1 TRBV6-1 ASRDYPSSYNEQF
TRBJ2-1 TRBV6-6 ASRYTGTSNYEQF
TRBJ2-3 TRBV7-3 ASSLKAGLAGVDTQY
TRBJ1-3 TRBV7-8 ASSLGTGSSGNTIY
TRBJ2-2 TRBV4-1 ASSQGAASGANTGELF
TRBJ2-1 TRBV15 ATSLASGYNEQF
TRBJ2-2 TRBV6-5 ASRDGDRGNTGELF
TRBJ2-7 TRBV6-6 ASGPPGLAKRYEQY
TRBJ2-4 TRBV7-2 ASSLRLGSGRFSSDIQY
TRBJ2-5 TRBV7-6 ASSRPRLAGNQETQY
TRBJ2-5 TRBV6-2/TRBV6-3 ASIRGGANQETQY